This TCR beta chain is drawn from a study of cytotoxic CD8 clonotypes in ibrutinib-treated CLL. Study observations and caveats: Sampling times differed between sustained-remission and progressing patients. Against age-matched healthy donors, baseline clonality ran higher and tracked circulating CD8+ T-cell counts. Public clonotypes were rare and shrank or held steady on treatment.

About 2 micrograms of genomic DNA, which was extracted from cryopreserved PBMCs, served as the material used for the TCR beta libraries. The germline V gene has CDR1 LNHDA and CDR2 SQIVND (reference sequence). The germline V and J ends were trimmed by 1 base and 5 bases, with 12 bases remaining between them. The CDR3 covers 15 residues. Assay: immunoSEQ multiplex PCR; the TCRdb copy retains only in-frame clones and omits some. The data contain approximately 84,000 clones, about 76% of them singletons. On this clone: Its specificity is unknown.

This TCR derives from a human donor with chronic lymphocytic leukemia. The sample in question was PBMCs, obtained after 12 months of ibrutinib treatment. The chain combines TRBV19 with TRBJ1-5; no firm D call. DNA of the CDR3: TGTGCCAGTAGTATAGTTTCTTACCTGGATCAGCCCCAGCATTTT. Translating gives CASSIVSYLDQPQHF.